The rows below give T cell receptor beta chains drawn from one sample of a study of cytomegalovirus exposure and HLA in healthy donors. Sequenced by immunoSEQ multiplex PCR; TCRdb stores in-frame clones only, minus some. The table has 100,000 or so clones, around 70% seen once. Sequenced material: PBMCs. Receptors were obtained from a middle-aged man in good health and CMV-seropositive. Each CDR3 is given with its conserved first and last residue. D genes are given only for firm matches. Size tells how often a clone was seen (once, few, many) or the class of an expanded clone, and some rows leave it out.

abundance,d_gene,v_gene,j_gene,CDR3nt,CDR3aa
NA,NA,TRBV4-3,TRBJ2-3,TGCGCCAGCAGCGGGAGACTGCAGCCCCCAGCAGATACGCAGTATTTT,CASSGRLQPPADTQYF
NA,NA,TRBV27,TRBJ1-5,TGTGCCAGCAGCCACGCCAGGGATCAGCCCCAGCATTTT,CASSHARDQPQHF
NA,NA,TRBV5-1,TRBJ1-2,TGCGCCAGCAGCTTGGCACAGGGAGATGGCTACACCTTC,CASSLAQGDGYTF
NA,TRBD2,TRBV6-5,TRBJ2-7,TGTGCCAGCAGTTACTCGTCCAGCGGGAACTACGAGCAGTACTTC,CASSYSSSGNYEQYF
few,NA,TRBV28,TRBJ1-5,TGTGCCACCCGGTTCCGGTCAAAATATCAGCCCCAGCATTTT,CATRFRSKYQPQHF
NA,NA,TRBV9,TRBJ2-5,TGTGCCAGCAGCGCCCCGCTGCTATCTGAGACAGCTAACCAAGAGACCCAGTACTTC,CASSAPLLSETANQETQYF
NA,NA,TRBV7-9,TRBJ1-4,TGTGCCAGCAGCTTAGGGGCCTCAACTAATGAAAAACTGTTTTTT,CASSLGASTNEKLFF
NA,TRBD1,TRBV19,TRBJ1-1,TGTGCCAGTAGTCTCGGACAGGGTAGAACTGAAGCTTTCTTT,CASSLGQGRTEAFF
NA,TRBD2,TRBV7-2,TRBJ2-5,TGTGCCAGCCGAGGGACGGGAGGGGAGACCCAGTACTTC,CASRGTGGETQYF
NA,TRBD1,TRBV28,TRBJ2-7,TGTGCCAGCAGTTCACCAGGACAGGGGGCTTTGGACGAGCAGTACTTC,CASSSPGQGALDEQYF
NA,TRBD2,TRBV7-2,TRBJ2-3,TGTGCCAGCAGCCCCCCACGCGGGAGGGCGTGGGATACGCAGTATTTT,CASSPPRGRAWDTQYF
NA,NA,TRBV7-9,TRBJ1-5,TGTGCCAGCAGCGCGGGGGACGGAGGGAGACCCCAGCATTTT,CASSAGDGGRPQHF
NA,NA,TRBV28,TRBJ1-1,TGTGCCAGCAGTCCCGGTACTAGTATAACCAACAGTCGTTCTGAAGCTTTCTTT,CASSPGTSITNSRSEAFF
NA,TRBD2,TRBV19,TRBJ2-1,TGTGCCAGTAGATCTCTAGCGGGACTCAATGAGCAGTTCTTC,CASRSLAGLNEQFF
NA,TRBD1,TRBV11-2,TRBJ2-1,TGTGCCAGCAGCTCCTCGGGACAGGGCTTCGATGAGCAGTTCTTC,CASSSSGQGFDEQFF
NA,NA,TRBV5-8,TRBJ1-1,TGTGCCAGCAGCGTAGGACAGCTGAACACTGAAGCTTTCTTT,CASSVGQLNTEAFF
few,TRBD1,TRBV7-9,TRBJ1-2,TGTGCCAGCAGCCCGACAGGGGTCTATGGCTACACCTTC,CASSPTGVYGYTF
NA,TRBD1,TRBV4-1,TRBJ1-2,TGCGCCAGCAGCCAAGAGAAATGGACAGGCTTAGCTAACTATGGCTACACCTTC,CASSQEKWTGLANYGYTF
NA,TRBD2,TRBV9,TRBJ2-1,TGTGCCAGCAGCGTCTCTAGCGGGAAGTACAATGAGCAGTTCTTC,CASSVSSGKYNEQFF
NA,NA,TRBV2,TRBJ2-3,TGTGCCAGCAGTGAAGCGCTTGGAGGGGGCAGATCAGATACGCAGTATTTT,CASSEALGGGRSDTQYF
NA,NA,TRBV5-5,TRBJ2-7,TGTGCCAGCAGCTTTGGGCAGGGGAGCTCCTACGAGCAGTACTTC,CASSFGQGSSYEQYF
NA,NA,TRBV7-8,TRBJ2-1,TGTGCCAGCAGCTTAACCGCACAGGGCGGTGAGCAGTTCTTC,CASSLTAQGGEQFF
few,TRBD2,TRBV15,TRBJ2-5,TGTGCCACCAGCGGGAGGGCCGAGGAGACCCAGTACTTC,CATSGRAEETQYF
NA,NA,TRBV4-1,TRBJ1-2,TGCGCCAGCAGCCCGGCGGATAACTATGGCTACACCTTC,CASSPADNYGYTF
NA,NA,TRBV11-2,TRBJ1-1,TGTGCCAGCAGCTTACGGAACACTGAAGCTTTCTTT,CASSLRNTEAFF
NA,TRBD1,TRBV5-1,TRBJ2-1,TGCGCCAGCAGCCCGAGGGGGACAGACTACAATGAGCAGTTCTTC,CASSPRGTDYNEQFF
NA,NA,TRBV5-8,TRBJ2-2,TGTGCCAGCAGCCCCGACTCACGACGGTCGAACACCGGGGAGCTGTTTTTT,CASSPDSRRSNTGELFF
NA,TRBD1,TRBV5-1,TRBJ1-1,TGCGCCAGCAGCCTGAACGACAGGGCCGAAGCTTTCTTT,CASSLNDRAEAFF
few,NA,TRBV19,TRBJ1-5,TGTGCCAGTAGTCGGGGGGTCAATCAGCCCCAGCATTTT,CASSRGVNQPQHF
few,TRBD1,TRBV5-4,TRBJ1-5,TGTGCCAGCAGTCCCGGCCCCACAGGGGGTCAGCCCCAGCATTTT,CASSPGPTGGQPQHF
NA,TRBD1,TRBV27,TRBJ2-7,TGTGCCAGCAGCCGGGACAGGGGGGCCTACGAGCAGTACTTC,CASSRDRGAYEQYF
NA,NA,TRBV19,TRBJ1-5,TGTGCCAGTACCACAGGGCCTCGGCCCCAGCATTTT,CASTTGPRPQHF
NA,TRBD1,TRBV12-5,TRBJ2-3,TGTGCTAGTGGTATCGGACAGGGGACAGATACGCAGTATTTT,CASGIGQGTDTQYF
few,NA,TRBV5-4,TRBJ2-5,TGTGCCAGCAGGCCTAGCAATCAAGAGACCCAGTACTTC,CASRPSNQETQYF
NA,NA,TRBV2,TRBJ1-2,TGTGCCAGCAGGCAGGCAGAATATGGCTACACCTTC,CASRQAEYGYTF
NA,NA,TRBV27,TRBJ2-7,TGTGCCAGCAGTTTCCGACACAACTACGAGCAGTACTTC,CASSFRHNYEQYF
NA,NA,TRBV5-6,TRBJ2-5,TGTGCCAGCAGCGCGGGACGGGAGACCCAGTACTTC,CASSAGRETQYF
NA,TRBD2,TRBV15,TRBJ2-4,TGTGCCACCAGGAGGTCCAGCGGGGACATTCAGTACTTC,CATRRSSGDIQYF
NA,NA,TRBV29-1,TRBJ2-1,TGCAGCGTTGAAGGGCGCGGGGTCTCCTACAATGAGCAGTTCTTC,CSVEGRGVSYNEQFF
NA,TRBD1,TRBV7-8,TRBJ2-7,TGTGCCAGCAGCTTATCTGGGACAGGGTCCTACGAGCAGTACTTC,CASSLSGTGSYEQYF